This TCR beta chain was obtained from a study of graft-versus-host responses after intestinal transplantation. Study as a whole: All recipients got anti-thymocyte globulin induction, then tacrolimus and steroids for 2 to 4 years.

The V and J ends lost 7 bases and 0 bases, in that order; junction bases with no gene match: 11. CDR3 length: 17 residues. Germline CDR1 reads LNHDA; CDR2 reads SQIVND (reference sequence). The study, taken as a whole, reports: In patients with graft-donor T cell macrochimerism, allograft graft-versus-host to host-versus-graft clonal ratios were high.

This clone was seen once. As yet, its antigen is unknown. Measured with immunoSEQ multiplex PCR; TCRdb has only the in-frame clones, and not every one. The sample contains approximately 25,000 clones, around 94% of which appear only once. This sequence joins TRBV19 and TRBJ1-4; 7 nucleotides agree with TRBD1. Specimen: PBMCs, collected 30 days after intestinal transplant. The receptor comes from a human patient who received an intestinal transplant, so some T cells may come from the graft donor. The CDR3 here is CASNDGTVHPTNEKLFF. CDR3 nucleotide sequence: TGTGCCAGTAATGATGGGACAGTGCATCCAACTAATGAAAAACTGTTTTTT.